The present T cell receptor beta chain was sequenced within a study of blood T cell repertoires in COVID-19. Germline trimming cut 2 bases from V and 6 bases from J; bases unmatched to any gene: 7. This CDR3 spans 15 amino acids. Germline V gives CDR1 MDHEN, CDR2 SYDVKM. Clones were read by immunoSEQ multiplex PCR, and TCRdb kept only the in-frame ones, dropping some. Of fewer than 300,000 clones in the sample, 75% to 95% were seen once. The chain combines TRBV28 with TRBJ1-1, with 9 bases lining up with TRBD1. The receptor was derived from a woman younger than 45 who had recovered from COVID-19. The sample consisted of PBMCs or T cells enriched from blood (not recorded which). The CDR3 is CASSLGGQGRAEAFF. CDR3 nucleotides: TGTGCCAGCAGTTTAGGGGGACAGGGTCGGGCTGAAGCTTTCTTT.